The 18 T cell receptor beta chains below were found in one sample sequenced in a study of human T cells and chemical hapten exposure (dated by TCRdb to the early 2020s). Receptor amplification or capture employed RACE. TCRdb records NextSeq 500 as the sequencer. TCRdb reran the public reads through fastp at Q25 and MiXCR, keeping productive beta chains. Entries that share a CDR3 protein sequence are merged under the most common genes and DNA. The sample includes 300,000 to 450,000 distinct CDR3 sequences, with 5.5% observed a single time. About 8.2% of the sample lies in the top ten. The time point label, as the study defines it: pre-sensitization, week 0. The treatment or condition label on this specimen signifies: therapeutic diphenylcyclopropenone sensitization with weekly scalp DPC. The sample here was whole blood, taken in connection with sensitization to the hapten diphenylcyclopropenone (DPC). The receptors originated from a woman younger than 35 with alopecia areata. Some clones in this sample may be carry-over from other donors' samples.

This chain uses TRBV7-2 with TRBJ2-3; either TRBD1 or TRBD2 may fit D (6 bases each). Germline CDR1 is SGHTA and CDR2 is FQGNSA. The length of the CDR3 is 14 residues. V was pared by 7 bases and J by 4 bases, with 15 bases between. In DNA form, the CDR3 reads TGTGCCAGCAACCCATCGGGGGCCGCAGATACGCAGTATTTT. Translation: CASNPSGAADTQYF.

This chain links TRBV27 with TRBJ2-7; tentative D call: TRBD2 (6 bases). CDR1 MNHEY and CDR2 SMNVEV come from the germline V gene (reference sequence). Trimming removed 5 bases from V and 7 bases from J, with 24 bases in between. The CDR3 is made up of 16 amino acids. In DNA, the CDR3 is TGTGCCAGCAGTCCCACCCGCGCTGAACTAGCCCAGGAGCAGTACTTC. It codes for CASSPTRAELAQEQYF.

Many counts were recorded for this clonotype. The chain employs TRBV7-9 and TRBJ1-5, with D possibly being TRBD1 (5 bases). There are 16 residues in the CDR3. Trimming cost V 2 bases and J 1 base, with 12 bases left between them. The germline V gene has CDR1 SEHNR and CDR2 FQNEAQ (reference sequence). Written as DNA, the CDR3 is TGTGCCAGCAGCTTATATATAGGGGCCAGCAATCAGCCCCAGCATTTT. Protein product: CASSLYIGASNQPQHF. Filled out from reference TRBV7-9 and TRBJ1-5, the complete variable domain reads DTGVSQNPRHKITKRGQNVTFRCDPISEHNRLYWYRQTLGQGPEFLTYFQNEAQLEKSRLLSDRFSAERPKGSFSTLEIQRTEQGDSAMYLCASSLYIGASNQPQHFGDGTRLSIL.

The gene calls are TRBV20-1 and TRBJ2-3; D unclear. V gave up 0 bases and J gave up 5 bases, with 12 bases separating them. Germline lookup yields CDR1 DFQATT and CDR2 SNEGSKA (reference sequence). This CDR3 contains 14 residues. CDR3 bases: TGCAGTGCTAGAGATGTCGATTTGCGAGATACGCAGTATTTT. Protein product: CSARDVDLRDTQYF.

The chain carries TRBV18 and TRBJ1-1; D ambiguous. Between the trimmed V and J ends, which lost 3 bases and 1 base, there was a span of 18 bases. There are 17 residues in the CDR3. From germline, CDR1 is KGHSH and CDR2 LQKENI. In DNA form, the CDR3 reads TGTGCCAGCTCACCTAGGGAGGCAGGTTGGGAGAACACTGAAGCTTTCTTT. This encodes CASSPREAGWENTEAFF.

This clonotype was counted ten times or more. V and J are TRBV2 and TRBJ2-3; D is possibly TRBD1 (5 bases). Germline-derived CDR1 and CDR2 are SNHLY and FYNNEI. The ends were cut back, 4 bases at V and 6 bases at J, with 14 bases in the middle. There are 14 residues in the CDR3. CDR3 nucleotides: TGTGCCAGCAGTGGACCCTACCCAGGGGATACGCAGTATTTT. This translates into CASSGPYPGDTQYF.

This clonotype was recorded many times. The chain combines TRBV11-2 with TRBJ1-5; D gene unclear. Deletions cut 3 bases from V and 0 bases from J, with 6 bases between. The germline CDR1 and CDR2 sequences are SGHAT and FQNNGV. The CDR3 consists of 14 residues. CDR3 bases: TGTGCCAGCAGCTTTAGCGGTAGCAATCAGCCCCAGCATTTT. Its translation: CASSFSGSNQPQHF. The full variable domain, in which reference TRBV11-2 and TRBJ1-5 provide the parts outside the CDR3, is EAGVAQSPRYKIIEKRQSVAFWCNPISGHATLYWYQQILGQGPKLLIQFQNNGVVDDSQLPKDRFSAERLKGVDSTLKIQPAKLEDSAVYLCASSFSGSNQPQHFGDGTRLSIL.

This clonotype has just a few counts. V usage is TRBV12-3 or TRBV12-4 and J usage is TRBJ2-3; 10 nucleotides align to TRBD1. This CDR3 contains 15 residues. Losses at the gene ends were 4 bases for V and 4 bases for J; bases not matched to a gene: 5. The CDR3 DNA reads as TGTGCCAGCAGTTCTTTCGGACAGGGGGCAGATACGCAGTATTTT. Its translation is CASSSFGQGADTQYF.

This CDR3 is CAISESFSGGEGQPQHF. CDR3 nucleotides: TGTGCCATCAGTGAGTCGTTTTCCGGGGGCGAGGGTCAGCCCCAGCATTTT. The genes are TRBV10-3 and TRBJ1-5; D is possibly TRBD1 (6 bases). This CDR3 comprises 17 residues. Germline V CDR1 and CDR2: ENHRY, SYGVKD. Between the trimmed V and J ends, which lost 0 bases and 6 bases, there was a span of 18 bases.

This clonotype was seen repeatedly, ten times or more. This chain connects TRBV29-1 to TRBJ2-1, with D hard to call. The CDR3 length is 15 residues. Germline V gene lookup returns CDR1 SQVTM and CDR2 ANQGSEA. V was clipped by 1 base and J by 6 bases, with 16 bases between them. The CDR3 protein is CSVEGLGWRGNEQFF. The CDR3 region has the DNA TGCAGCGTTGAAGGTCTTGGGTGGCGAGGCAATGAGCAGTTCTTC.

V is TRBV10-3 and J is TRBJ2-3, with TRBD2 identical over 8 bases. The CDR3 has 18 residues. CDR1 and CDR2 from the germline V gene are ENHRY and SYGVKD. V was clipped by 1 base and J by 2 bases; unmatched bases: 11. The CDR3 loop reads CAISEFPFGGGSTDTQYF. The CDR3 bases are TGTGCCATCAGTGAGTTCCCCTTTGGCGGGGGGTCCACAGATACGCAGTATTTT.

Regarding this clonotype: An end of the junction does not agree with germline; a read error may underlie this. The chain has TRBV2 and TRBJ1-4; D may be TRBD1 (5 bases). The CDR3 is 12 amino acids. Germline CDR1 and CDR2: SNHLY and FYNNEI. The CDR3 region has the DNA TGTGCCAGCAGTGAAGTGGCAACCGCAGGGATTTTT. This sequence encodes CASSEVATAGIF.

This clonotype was recorded many times. The V and J genes are TRBV6-2 or TRBV6-3 and TRBJ2-2; D ambiguous. The V gene's germline CDR1 is MNHEY and CDR2 SVGEGT. This CDR3 is 14 amino acids long. Trimming shortened V by 7 bases and J by 9 bases, and 18 bases separated the two germline ends. The CDR3 DNA follows: TGTGCCAGCATAACTGACAAAGGGTATCGGGAGCTGTTTTTT. Protein product: CASITDKGYRELFF.

This clonotype has a handful of counts. This rearrangement joins TRBV4-3 to TRBJ2-5; 9 bases line up with TRBD2. Germline V gives CDR1 LGHNA, CDR2 YSLEER. The junction had 1 base not matched to a gene; V was cut back by 0 bases and J by 2 bases. This CDR3 contains 15 residues. CDR3 nucleotides: TGCGCCAGCAGCCAAGAGCTAGCGGGGCAAGAGACCCAGTACTTC. Its protein product is CASSQELAGQETQYF.

This chain connects TRBV25-1 to TRBJ1-6, with D perhaps matching TRBD1 (5 bases). The germline CDR1 and CDR2 sequences are MGHDK and SYGVNS. The CDR3 contains 16 residues. The V end lost 7 bases, the J end lost 0 bases, and 13 bases lay between the germline ends. The DNA of the CDR3 is TGTGCCAGCACCTTGGGACGGCACTCCTATAATTCACCCCTCCACTTT. It yields the protein CASTLGRHSYNSPLHF. Full variable domain (remainder filled in from reference TRBV25-1 and TRBJ1-6): EADIYQTPRYLVIGTGKKITLECSQTMGHDKMYWYQQDPGMELHLIHYSYGVNSTEKGDLSSESTVSRIRTEHFPLTLESARPSHTSQYLCASTLGRHSYNSPLHFGNGTRLTVT.

This clonotype appeared many times. The chain uses TRBV6-1 and TRBJ2-1, with 11 bases that match TRBD2. Trimming removed 5 bases from V and 2 bases from J; junction bases left unmatched: 11. The germline V gene encodes CDR1 MNHNS and CDR2 SASEGT. CDR3 size: 18 residues. The CDR3 region has the DNA TGTGCCAGCAGTCGAATAGCGGGGGGGAGGGCTACCTACAATGAGCAGTTCTTC. It encodes CASSRIAGGRATYNEQFF.

This clonotype has a count of ten or more. This rearrangement joins TRBV27 to TRBJ1-2; 12 nucleotides align to TRBD1. Trimming removed 4 bases from V and 4 bases from J; junction bases left unmatched: 1. From germline, CDR1 is MNHEY and CDR2 SMNVEV (reference sequence). The CDR3 is made up of 14 amino acids. This chain's CDR3 is CASSSGQGAYGYTF. The CDR3 DNA reads TGTGCCAGCAGTTCGGGACAGGGGGCCTATGGCTACACCTTC.

This clonotype was observed a few times. The CDR3 reads CASSLTAEPYEQYF. The CDR3 DNA follows: TGTGCCAGCAGTTTGACGGCAGAACCTTACGAGCAGTACTTC. V usage is TRBV28 and J usage is TRBJ2-7; no definite D call. The CDR3 contains 14 residues. V lost 3 bases, J lost 4 bases, and 13 bases lay in between. Germline CDR1 is MDHEN and CDR2 is SYDVKM.